This entry describes one TCR beta chain. Germline V gene sequence: CDR1 SGHTA, CDR2 FQGTGA. The CDR3 runs to 13 residues. Trimming took 5 bases from V and 4 from J, leaving 11 bases between them. This sample was taken from a study of shared clonotypes between healthy human individuals. As for the study in general: Per donor, CD8 memory used one plate, CD8 naive used two, CD4 memory used three and CD4 naive used three.

The table came from immunoSEQ multiplex PCR; TCRdb's copy has only in-frame clones and leaves some out. The sample yields around 2,000,000 clones, about 93% seen once. Naive CD8 cells were CD45RO-negative, positively selected for CCR7, excluding terminally differentiated effector memory CD45RA+ cells. The source material was naive CD8+ T cells from PBMCs. This rearrangement joins TRBV7-3 to TRBJ1-2, with unresolved D. This TCR came from a man aged 18 to 30 in good health. Some clones in this sample may be carry-over from other donors' samples. The CDR3 region is CASSLPSGYGYTF. Here the CDR3 DNA reads TGTGCCAGCAGCCTCCCGTCGGGCTATGGCTACACCTTC.